The 18 T cell receptor beta chains reported below all come from one sample, sequenced in a study of cytomegalovirus exposure and HLA in healthy donors. Researchers ran the PCR with 60 Vbeta and 13 Jbeta primers. The data were produced by immunoSEQ multiplex PCR, yet TCRdb's version contains in-frame clones alone and is incomplete. Found here are roughly 150,000 clones, approximately 81% of them singletons; the top ten hold about 1%. Material for sequencing was PBMCs. The receptors shown here come from a man aged 25-40 years in good health and CMV-seronegative.

This clone showed up just once. The chain carries TRBV5-1 and TRBJ2-1, with D hard to call. V dropped 3 bases and J dropped 4 bases, with 8 bases sitting between them. The CDR3 spans 13 residues. CDR1 and CDR2 from the germline V gene are SGHRS and YFSETQ. This CDR3 is CASSWASYNEQFF. The CDR3 nucleotides are TGCGCCAGCAGCTGGGCTTCTTACAATGAGCAGTTCTTC.

V gene TRBV9 combines with J gene TRBJ2-3; possibly TRBD2 for D (5 bases). The V gene's germline CDR1 is SGDLS and CDR2 YYNGEE. V lost 7 bases and J 2 bases, leaving 11 bases between the germline ends. The CDR3 is 13 amino acids. As DNA, the CDR3 is TGTGCCAGCCAAGCGGACGACACAGATACGCAGTATTTT. Translating gives CASQADDTDTQYF.

This clone was recorded a few times. The rearrangement joins TRBV27 to TRBJ1-3; D is undetermined. V was shortened by 2 bases and J by 2 bases, with 16 bases between the two germline ends. The CDR3 covers 17 residues. Per the germline V gene, CDR1 is MNHEY and CDR2 is SMNVEV (reference sequence). CDR3 amino acids: CASSLSHSQVAGNTIYF. CDR3 bases: TGTGCCAGCAGTTTAAGTCACAGTCAGGTAGCTGGAAACACCATATATTTT.

The CDR3 loop reads CASSLGQGLGQYF. The CDR3 DNA sequence: TGTGCCAGCAGCTTAGGGCAGGGGCTAGGGCAGTACTTC. The rearrangement uses TRBV7-2 and TRBJ2-7, with a tentative D call TRBD1 (6 bases). The CDR3 covers 13 residues. The V gene's germline CDR1 is SGHTA and CDR2 FQGNSA. The V end lost 1 base, the J end lost 9 bases, and 13 bases lay between the germline ends.

The chain couples TRBV27 to TRBJ1-6; a possible D gene is TRBD1 (5 bases). The CDR3 loop spans 14 amino acids. Per the germline V gene, CDR1 is MNHEY and CDR2 is SMNVEV (reference sequence). V shed 5 bases and J shed 7 bases, with 12 bases lying between them. This CDR3 reads CASSRIAGNSPLHF. The CDR3 DNA reads as TGTGCCAGCAGTCGAATTGCAGGGAATTCACCCCTCCACTTT.

The V and J genes are TRBV7-2 and TRBJ1-5; 9 bases are shared with TRBD1. Germline CDR1 SGHTA, CDR2 FQGNSA. Trimming took 1 base from V and 1 from J; bases not matched to a gene: 8. The CDR3 contains 18 residues. The CDR3 nucleotides read TGTGCCAGCAGCTTAGGCTATATGGACAGGGGAAGCAATCAGCCCCAGCATTTT. Translation gives CASSLGYMDRGSNQPQHF.

V and J are TRBV2 and TRBJ2-1, with a tentative D call TRBD2 (5 bases). Trimming stripped 5 bases from V and 10 bases from J, with 12 bases between. The CDR3 covers 12 residues. Per the germline V gene, CDR1 is SNHLY and CDR2 is FYNNEI. CDR3 in DNA: TGTGCCAGCAGTCCCGGGAACCGGGAGCAGTTCTTC. As protein: CASSPGNREQFF.

This chain joins TRBV5-4 and TRBJ1-2; 9 bases agree with TRBD1. This CDR3 contains 18 residues. V lost 4 bases to trimming and J lost 1 base; unmatched junction nucleotides: 14. Germline loops: CDR1 SGHNT, CDR2 YYREEE (reference sequence). The CDR3 loop reads CASSATYYRGRYNYGYTF. CDR3 DNA: TGTGCCAGCAGCGCAACTTACTACAGGGGGCGCTATAACTATGGCTACACCTTC.

V gene TRBV6-1 combines with J gene TRBJ2-7, with TRBD2 matching over 12 bases. The V gene end was trimmed by 4 bases and the J gene end by 0 bases; junction bases not matched to a gene: 4. The germline V gene encodes CDR1 MNHNS and CDR2 SASEGT. This CDR3 spans 16 amino acids. CDR3 nucleotides: TGTGCCAGCAGTGGGACTAGCGGGGCCAGCTCCTACGAGCAGTACTTC. Translating gives CASSGTSGASSYEQYF.

V is TRBV4-3 and J is TRBJ2-2; the match to TRBD1 covers 8 bases. Trimming cost V 3 bases and J 6 bases; bases outside gene matches: 9. The CDR3 loop spans 16 amino acids. From germline, CDR1 is LGHNA and CDR2 YSLEER. The CDR3 DNA sequence: TGCGCCAGCAGCCACCGACAGGGGTATTTCGCCGGGGAGCTGTTTTTT. Translated: CASSHRQGYFAGELFF.

The chain is built from TRBV27 and TRBJ2-4, with 10 bases identical to TRBD1. There are 16 residues in the CDR3. Germline CDR1 reads MNHEY; CDR2 reads SMNVEV (reference sequence). With 5 bases clipped from V and 0 bases from J, the junction kept 4 bases outside the gene matches. The CDR3 coding sequence is TGTGCCAGCAGTGGGACAGGGGCTTTAGCCAAAAACATTCAGTACTTC. Protein product: CASSGTGALAKNIQYF.

V is TRBV15 and J is TRBJ2-2; TRBD1 agrees at 7 bases. Trimming at V came to 1 base and at J to 0 bases, leaving 2 bases not matched to a gene. There are 16 residues in the CDR3. Germline assignment: CDR1 LNHNV and CDR2 YYDKDF (reference sequence). The CDR3 sequence: CATSRGQGSNTGELFF. The CDR3, as DNA: TGTGCCACCAGCAGAGGACAGGGCTCGAACACCGGGGAGCTGTTTTTT.

The chain uses TRBV6-1 and TRBJ2-3; 10 bases fit TRBD2. The length of the CDR3 is 16 residues. Trimming removed 2 bases from V and 2 bases from J; junction bases left unmatched: 4. Germline CDR1 and CDR2: MNHNS and SASEGT. The CDR3 sequence is CASSERLAGVTDTQYF. The CDR3 nucleotides read TGTGCCAGCAGTGAACGGCTAGCGGGGGTCACAGATACGCAGTATTTT.

The chain uses TRBV18 and TRBJ2-7; D is undetermined. The CDR3 has 12 residues. CDR1 KGHSH and CDR2 LQKENI come from the germline V gene. V was cut by 5 bases and J by 3 bases, with 8 bases left in between. CDR3 in DNA: TGTGCCAGCTCAAGCCTCCACTACGAGCAGTACTTC. It encodes CASSSLHYEQYF.

V and J are TRBV5-1 and TRBJ2-7, with 10 bases aligning to TRBD2. Unmatched junction bases numbered 4, after V lost 5 bases and J lost 2 bases. The CDR3 contains 14 residues. Germline V gene data show CDR1 as SGHRS and CDR2 as YFSETQ. The CDR3 reads CASSLAGVTYEQYF. The CDR3 DNA is TGCGCCAGCAGTCTAGCGGGAGTGACCTACGAGCAGTACTTC.

In this sample, this clone turned up a few times. The chain employs TRBV28 and TRBJ2-7, with unresolved D. The CDR3 totals 15 residues. Germline CDR1 is MDHEN and CDR2 is SYDVKM. V gave up 2 bases and J gave up 3 bases, with 14 bases separating them. The DNA for the CDR3 is TGTGCCAGCAGTTTAGGGCAGACCCGTATCTACGAGCAGTACTTC. Translating gives CASSLGQTRIYEQYF. The variable domain in full, with the rest retrieved from reference TRBV28 and TRBJ2-7, is DVKVTQSSRYLVKRTGEKVFLECVQDMDHENMFWYRQDPGLGLRLIYFSYDVKMKEKGDIPEGYSVSREKKERFSLILESASTNQTSMYLCASSLGQTRIYEQYFGPGTRLTVT.

The chain combines TRBV4-1 with TRBJ1-1, with 7 bases lining up with TRBD1. Trimming at V came to 6 bases and at J to 0 bases, leaving 10 bases not matched to a gene. This CDR3 spans 16 amino acids. Germline-derived CDR1 and CDR2 are MGHRA and YSYEKL. DNA of the CDR3: TGCGCCAGCAGTCGTTCCGGGACAGTTCTGAACACTGAAGCTTTCTTT. Its protein product is CASSRSGTVLNTEAFF.

The genes are TRBV5-1 and TRBJ2-2, with 12 bases identical to TRBD1. The CDR3 loop spans 15 amino acids. Germline V lookup: CDR1 SGHRS, CDR2 YFSETQ. The V segment lost 3 bases and the J segment 6 bases; nucleotides outside the gene matches: 3. The CDR3 region has the DNA TGCGCCAGCAGCTCCGGGACAGGGGGCCCCGGGGAGCTGTTTTTT. Protein product: CASSSGTGGPGELFF.